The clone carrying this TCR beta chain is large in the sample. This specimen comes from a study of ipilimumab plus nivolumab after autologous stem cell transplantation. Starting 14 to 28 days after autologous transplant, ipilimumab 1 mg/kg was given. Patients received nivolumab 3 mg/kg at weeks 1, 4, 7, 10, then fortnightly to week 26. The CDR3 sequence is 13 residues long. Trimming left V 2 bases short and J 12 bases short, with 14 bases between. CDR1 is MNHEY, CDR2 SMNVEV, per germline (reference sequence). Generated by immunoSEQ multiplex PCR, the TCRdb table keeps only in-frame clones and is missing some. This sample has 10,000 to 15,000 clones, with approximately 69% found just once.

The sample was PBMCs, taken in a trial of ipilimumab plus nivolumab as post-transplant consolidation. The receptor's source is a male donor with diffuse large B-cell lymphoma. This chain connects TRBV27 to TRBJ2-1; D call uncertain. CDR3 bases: TGTGCCAGCAGTTTAAGTCGGAGAATAGGGCAGTTCTTC. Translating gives CASSLSRRIGQFF.